The present TCR beta chain was sequenced within a study of cytomegalovirus exposure and HLA in healthy donors. Study-wide points: Most of the TCR beta V segments (in an earlier analysis) were productive either about 87% or about 30% of the time. Later work found that TCR association rates differed between HLA loci; DRB1 had the most and HLA-C the fewest. A later analysis by the authors found several of the most significant clusters apparently linked to common viral pathogens.

PCR used 60 Vbeta primers and 13 Jbeta primers. Measured with immunoSEQ multiplex PCR; TCRdb has only the in-frame clones, and not every one. The table has fewer than 200,000 clones, 60% to 80% seen once. To note about this clone: The antigen remains unidentified.

V lost 5 bases, J lost 6 bases, and 14 bases lay in between. The germline V gene has CDR1 LNHDA and CDR2 SQIVND (reference sequence). The CDR3 extends over 13 amino acids. The chain combines TRBV19 with TRBJ2-7; perhaps TRBD2 as D (5 bases). The source of this sequence is a woman in her forties in good health and CMV-seropositive. The sequenced material came from PBMCs. The CDR3 spells CASSLRGEGEQYF. CDR3 nucleotide sequence: TGTGCCAGTAGTCTCCGAGGCGAGGGCGAGCAGTACTTC.